This TCR beta chain comes out of a study of OX40 agonist ivuxolimab in advanced cancers. Comments on this clone: Its target is unknown.

Study-wide points: What antigens the expanded peripheral T cells recognized was never established.

This CDR3 contains 14 residues. The germline gives CDR1 KGHSH, CDR2 LQKENI. Between the trimmed V and J ends, which lost 2 bases and 8 bases, there was a span of 12 bases. Method: immunoSEQ multiplex PCR; TCRdb's copy keeps in-frame clones and lacks some. The sample comprises approximately 81,000 clones, more than 65% of which are singletons, and around 4.2% rests with the top ten. This receptor was taken from an adult with an advanced solid tumor such as melanoma, head and neck, liver or kidney cancer. Here the sequenced sample was CD4+ or CD8+ T cells sorted from blood, taken in a trial of the OX40 agonist ivuxolimab. The genes are TRBV18 and TRBJ1-4; maybe TRBD1 (5 bases). The CDR3: CASSPTGVREKLFF. CDR3 sequence (DNA): TGTGCCAGCTCACCAACGGGGGTCCGGGAAAAACTGTTTTTT.